These T cell receptor beta chains were read from a single sample in a study of shared clonotypes between healthy human individuals. Generated by immunoSEQ multiplex PCR, the TCRdb table keeps only in-frame clones and is missing some. Of some 1,900,000 clones in the sample, approximately 94% were seen once. The sequenced sample was naive CD8+ T cells sorted from blood. The source of these receptors is a man younger than 35 in good health. Both conserved end residues are part of each CDR3. Each record gives: J gene, D gene, clone size, V gene, CDR3 protein. A D gene is named only where the DNA matches it firmly. Clone size appears in some rows only: once, few, many, or a class for an expanded clone.

J gene: TRBJ1-1; D gene: TRBD1; clone size: NA; V gene: TRBV28; CDR3 protein: CASSFHDRGFESTEAFF
J gene: TRBJ2-7; D gene: TRBD1; clone size: NA; V gene: TRBV7-6; CDR3 protein: CASSRTPGQTVYEQYF
J gene: TRBJ2-7; D gene: NA; clone size: NA; V gene: TRBV9; CDR3 protein: CASSARIEDSQSYEQYF
J gene: TRBJ2-5; D gene: NA; clone size: NA; V gene: TRBV5-5; CDR3 protein: CASSLYWGEETQYF
J gene: TRBJ1-1; D gene: NA; clone size: once; V gene: TRBV15; CDR3 protein: CATSRDLSTEAFF
J gene: TRBJ2-5; D gene: TRBD1; clone size: NA; V gene: TRBV11-2; CDR3 protein: CASSFGTGFEQYF
J gene: TRBJ1-4; D gene: NA; clone size: NA; V gene: TRBV4-3; CDR3 protein: CASSQDVYRNTNEKLFF
J gene: TRBJ1-5; D gene: NA; clone size: NA; V gene: TRBV6-5; CDR3 protein: CASSYDVGQPQHF
J gene: TRBJ1-4; D gene: NA; clone size: NA; V gene: TRBV6-1; CDR3 protein: CASTRLSTNEKLFF
J gene: TRBJ2-1; D gene: NA; clone size: NA; V gene: TRBV7-6; CDR3 protein: CASSLLDSTYNEQFF
J gene: TRBJ1-2; D gene: NA; clone size: NA; V gene: TRBV30; CDR3 protein: CAWRPGIKRQAYPYGYTF
J gene: TRBJ2-7; D gene: TRBD1; clone size: NA; V gene: TRBV29-1; CDR3 protein: CSVLTGSGYEQYF
J gene: TRBJ2-7; D gene: TRBD1; clone size: NA; V gene: TRBV10-3; CDR3 protein: CAISERTGGINEQYF
J gene: TRBJ2-7; D gene: TRBD2; clone size: NA; V gene: TRBV10-1; CDR3 protein: CASSESVAGPTYEQYF
J gene: TRBJ2-2; D gene: NA; clone size: NA; V gene: TRBV7-9; CDR3 protein: CASSHMGGNLPQELFF
J gene: TRBJ2-3; D gene: NA; clone size: NA; V gene: TRBV6-1; CDR3 protein: CASTPGRSRTDTQYF
J gene: TRBJ1-1; D gene: NA; clone size: NA; V gene: TRBV7-9; CDR3 protein: CASSLSAQGTSEAFF
J gene: TRBJ2-7; D gene: NA; clone size: NA; V gene: TRBV11-2; CDR3 protein: CASSFARDYEQYF
J gene: TRBJ2-1; D gene: NA; clone size: NA; V gene: TRBV5-6; CDR3 protein: CASSAGALNEQFF
J gene: TRBJ2-5; D gene: TRBD2; clone size: once; V gene: TRBV4-1; CDR3 protein: CASSQEPSGGIQETQYF
J gene: TRBJ2-1; D gene: NA; clone size: NA; V gene: TRBV2; CDR3 protein: CASSVLNEQFF
J gene: TRBJ1-5; D gene: NA; clone size: NA; V gene: TRBV19; CDR3 protein: CASSIVGQYNQPQHF
J gene: TRBJ2-1; D gene: TRBD2; clone size: NA; V gene: TRBV2; CDR3 protein: CASTLSGTSGHNEQFF
J gene: TRBJ2-1; D gene: NA; clone size: few; V gene: TRBV9; CDR3 protein: CASSVGNNEQFF
J gene: TRBJ2-1; D gene: NA; clone size: NA; V gene: TRBV25-1; CDR3 protein: CASSEAEQFF
J gene: TRBJ2-7; D gene: TRBD2; clone size: NA; V gene: TRBV7-9; CDR3 protein: CASSLAMSGGPTYEQYF
J gene: TRBJ2-7; D gene: NA; clone size: NA; V gene: TRBV5-6; CDR3 protein: CASSASSYEQYF
J gene: TRBJ2-7; D gene: TRBD2; clone size: once; V gene: TRBV7-9; CDR3 protein: CASSLLAGVYYEQYF
J gene: TRBJ2-1; D gene: NA; clone size: NA; V gene: TRBV7-9; CDR3 protein: CASSLAGAAGQFF
J gene: TRBJ2-2; D gene: NA; clone size: once; V gene: TRBV6-5; CDR3 protein: CASSYAPGSDTGELFF
J gene: TRBJ2-1; D gene: NA; clone size: NA; V gene: TRBV5-4; CDR3 protein: CASSSGTPGNYNEQFF
J gene: TRBJ2-7; D gene: TRBD2; clone size: NA; V gene: TRBV7-9; CDR3 protein: CASSLRPGTSGFSYEQYF
J gene: TRBJ2-3; D gene: TRBD1; clone size: NA; V gene: TRBV5-1; CDR3 protein: CASSLSGGPPDTQYF
J gene: TRBJ1-6; D gene: TRBD1; clone size: few; V gene: TRBV2; CDR3 protein: CASSDPGQGPNSPLHF
J gene: TRBJ2-3; D gene: NA; clone size: once; V gene: TRBV5-1; CDR3 protein: CASTASRWERGTDTQYF
J gene: TRBJ2-7; D gene: NA; clone size: once; V gene: TRBV19; CDR3 protein: CASSLGQGYEQYF
J gene: TRBJ1-2; D gene: TRBD1; clone size: NA; V gene: TRBV19; CDR3 protein: CASSIPTGGNSNYGYTF
J gene: TRBJ2-2; D gene: NA; clone size: once; V gene: TRBV4-3; CDR3 protein: CASSQETGGWTGELFF
J gene: TRBJ2-7; D gene: TRBD1; clone size: NA; V gene: TRBV6-1; CDR3 protein: CASSWGQGVYEQYF
J gene: TRBJ1-1; D gene: NA; clone size: NA; V gene: TRBV5-1; CDR3 protein: CVSSLKGVTGSDTEAFF
J gene: TRBJ1-5; D gene: TRBD1; clone size: NA; V gene: TRBV2; CDR3 protein: CASKTGGGQPQHF
J gene: TRBJ2-1; D gene: TRBD2; clone size: NA; V gene: TRBV27; CDR3 protein: CASRPGGSSYNEQFF
J gene: TRBJ1-1; D gene: TRBD1; clone size: NA; V gene: TRBV28; CDR3 protein: CASSLFEGAMNTEAFF
J gene: TRBJ1-3; D gene: TRBD1; clone size: NA; V gene: TRBV4-1; CDR3 protein: CASSQMQGAGNTIYF
J gene: TRBJ2-5; D gene: NA; clone size: NA; V gene: TRBV30; CDR3 protein: CAWSAQGGETQYF
J gene: TRBJ2-1; D gene: NA; clone size: NA; V gene: TRBV27; CDR3 protein: CASSSDWYNEQFF
J gene: TRBJ1-5; D gene: TRBD1; clone size: few; V gene: TRBV28; CDR3 protein: CASSTGVNQPQHF
J gene: TRBJ2-7; D gene: NA; clone size: NA; V gene: TRBV6-5; CDR3 protein: CASSYSGVRTYEQYF
J gene: TRBJ2-2; D gene: NA; clone size: NA; V gene: TRBV6-5; CDR3 protein: CASSYADTGELFF
J gene: TRBJ2-7; D gene: TRBD2; clone size: NA; V gene: TRBV5-6; CDR3 protein: CASSLAGGRASEQYF
J gene: TRBJ2-1; D gene: TRBD1; clone size: NA; V gene: TRBV7-9; CDR3 protein: CGGQGANEQFF
J gene: TRBJ1-2; D gene: NA; clone size: NA; V gene: TRBV6-5; CDR3 protein: CASSADSGYGYTF
J gene: TRBJ2-1; D gene: TRBD2; clone size: NA; V gene: TRBV6-1; CDR3 protein: CASSDVRAASGPEQFF
J gene: TRBJ2-1; D gene: NA; clone size: NA; V gene: TRBV6-6; CDR3 protein: CASRRLGGDEQFF